These 30 T cell receptor beta chains share one sample of origin, sequenced in a study of shared clonotypes between healthy human individuals. This table comes from immunoSEQ multiplex PCR, and its TCRdb copy is limited to in-frame clones, with some not included. The table has approximately 2.1 million clones, more than 80% seen once; the top ten hold roughly 0.36%. The source material was naive CD4+ T cells from PBMCs. As to subset: CD45RA+ positively selected. Receptor source: a man aged 18 to 35 in good health. Some clones in this sample may be carry-over from other donors' samples.

This chain links TRBV2 with TRBJ2-5, with D perhaps being TRBD1 or TRBD2 (6 bases each). Trimming pared 6 bases from V and 10 bases from J, leaving 12 bases between. The germline gives CDR1 SNHLY, CDR2 FYNNEI. The CDR3 loop spans 11 amino acids. CDR3 residues: CASRPEGGQYF. DNA for the CDR3: TGTGCCAGCAGACCCGAGGGGGGCCAGTACTTC.

This chain links TRBV6-5 with TRBJ2-7; 10 positions agree with TRBD1. Germline CDR1 MNHEY, CDR2 SVGAGI. V shed 2 bases and J 6 bases; nucleotides not matched to a gene: 7. The CDR3 consists of 15 residues. CDR3 nucleotides: TGTGCCAGCAGTTACATAGGGACAGGGGATTTCGAGCAGTACTTC. Translating it yields CASSYIGTGDFEQYF.

This chain links TRBV6-5 with TRBJ2-7, with 7 bases fitting TRBD1. This CDR3 has 15 amino acids. V was clipped by 2 bases and J by 2 bases; unmatched bases: 6. CDR1 is MNHEY and CDR2 is SVGAGI in the germline V gene. CDR3 in DNA: TGTGCCAGCAGTTACCCGACAGGGACCCCCTACGAGCAGTACTTC. Its translation: CASSYPTGTPYEQYF.

The chain joins TRBV30 to TRBJ2-7, with D uncertain. This CDR3 region has 14 residues. CDR1 GTSNPN and CDR2 SVGIG come from the germline V gene (reference sequence). With 0 bases removed from V and 1 base from J, the gap between germline ends came to 10 bases. CDR3 region: CAWSVVVPSYEQYF. The CDR3 bases are TGTGCCTGGAGTGTAGTAGTTCCGTCCTACGAGCAGTACTTC.

The chain is built from TRBV27 and TRBJ1-2; D is ambiguous. The CDR3 is 14 amino acids. Germline assignment: CDR1 MNHEY and CDR2 SMNVEV (reference sequence). V was pared by 3 bases and J by 4 bases, with 12 bases between. The CDR3 region is CASSLMSGIYGYTF. The CDR3 nucleotides are TGTGCCAGCAGTTTGATGTCGGGGATCTATGGCTACACCTTC.

The V call is TRBV7-2, the J call TRBJ2-3; TRBD2 matches 7 bases. Germline lookup yields CDR1 SGHTA and CDR2 FQGNSA. CDR3 length: 16 amino acids. V was pared by 2 bases and J by 1 base, with 6 bases of the junction left unmatched. The CDR3 nucleotides are TGTGCCAGCAGCTTAATACTGGCGGGAGGCACAGATACGCAGTATTTT. Encoded protein: CASSLILAGGTDTQYF.

The chain uses TRBV6-1 and TRBJ1-2; D gene unclear. This CDR3 contains 15 residues. Trimming pared 1 base from V and 3 bases from J, leaving 12 bases between. Germline-derived CDR1 and CDR2 are MNHNS and SASEGT. The CDR3 DNA is TGTGCCAGCAGTGAAGGAGCCACCCGGGACTATGGCTACACCTTC. Encoded protein: CASSEGATRDYGYTF.

In the case of this clone: Additional DNA sequences in this sample encode the identical CDR3. V gene TRBV28 combines with J gene TRBJ1-1; TRBD1 is a possible D gene (5 bases). CDR1 and CDR2 from the germline V gene are MDHEN and SYDVKM. This CDR3 has 13 residues. Trimming took 3 bases from V and 4 from J, leaving 9 bases between them. The CDR3 nucleotides read TGTGCCAGCAGTTTGGGGGGGGGCACTGAAGCTTTCTTT. This translates into CASSLGGGTEAFF.

The chain links TRBV5-4 to TRBJ2-5; tentatively, D is TRBD1 or TRBD2 (7 bases each). Germline V CDR1 and CDR2: SGHNT, YYREEE (reference sequence). With 3 bases removed from V and 5 bases from J, the gap between germline ends came to 26 bases. The CDR3 spans 18 residues. CDR3 in DNA: TGTGCCAGCAGCTCCTCTCCTGGCAGGGGTCAGGGGGGGGAGACCCAGTACTTC. Translating it yields CASSSSPGRGQGGETQYF.

In DNA, the CDR3 is TGTGCCAGCAGTGTAAATACCGGGACAGGGGCCTACAATGAGCAGTTCTTC. Residues: CASSVNTGTGAYNEQFF. The rearrangement uses TRBV6-1 and TRBJ2-1; 10 positions agree with TRBD1. The V gene end was trimmed by 4 bases and the J gene end by 2 bases; junction bases not matched to a gene: 8. The CDR3 consists of 17 residues. Germline assignment: CDR1 MNHNS and CDR2 SASEGT.

The rearrangement joins TRBV18 to TRBJ2-7; TRBD1 matches 9 bases. V shed 5 bases and J 3 bases; nucleotides not matched to a gene: 11. The germline CDR1 and CDR2 sequences are KGHSH and LQKENI. The CDR3 is 16 residues long. The CDR3 coding sequence is TGTGCCAGCTCAACGATTCGGGACAGGGCCTTCTACGAGCAGTACTTC. This translates into CASSTIRDRAFYEQYF.

To note about this clone: Other DNA sequences in the same sample also yield this CDR3. This chain connects TRBV5-1 to TRBJ2-5, with a tentative D call TRBD2 (6 bases). The germline V gene encodes CDR1 SGHRS and CDR2 YFSETQ. The CDR3 extends over 13 amino acids. Trimming pared 4 bases from V and 3 bases from J, leaving 10 bases between. CDR3 protein: CASSRLAEETQYF. The CDR3 DNA follows: TGCGCCAGCAGCCGATTAGCGGAAGAGACCCAGTACTTC.

The V call is TRBV19, the J call TRBJ2-5; TRBD1 matches 10 bases. The J segment lost 5 bases and the V segment lost 6 bases, leaving 12 bases of the junction unmatched. The CDR3 runs 16 residues. Germline V CDR1 and CDR2: LNHDA, SQIVND (reference sequence). CDR3 protein: CASRRRDRGLWETQYF. The CDR3 DNA follows: TGTGCCAGTAGACGGCGGGACAGGGGTTTGTGGGAGACCCAGTACTTC.

The gene calls are TRBV28 and TRBJ2-5; 7 nucleotides line up with TRBD1. J lost 2 bases, V lost 5 bases, and 8 bases had no gene match. The germline V gene has CDR1 MDHEN and CDR2 SYDVKM. The CDR3 runs to 15 residues. The CDR3 spells CASSLAGRGQETQYF. As DNA, the CDR3 is TGTGCCAGCAGTCTCGCGGGCAGGGGGCAAGAGACCCAGTACTTC.

The rearrangement uses TRBV4-2 and TRBJ2-5; 10 positions match TRBD2. The CDR3 length is 16 residues. Germline V gene lookup returns CDR1 LGHNA and CDR2 YNFKEQ. The V gene end was trimmed by 4 bases and the J gene end by 4 bases; junction bases not matched to a gene: 9. CDR3 bases: TGTGCCAGCAGCCCTAGGACTAGCGGAGGGGGAGAGACCCAGTACTTC. It codes for CASSPRTSGGGETQYF.

The genes are TRBV7-9 and TRBJ2-3; the D is unclear. Trimming left V 5 bases short and J 4 bases short, with 16 bases between. CDR3 size: 15 residues. The V gene's germline CDR1 is SEHNR and CDR2 FQNEAQ (reference sequence). CDR3 residues: CASSPRGRTADTQYF. The CDR3 coding sequence is TGTGCCAGCAGCCCTCGTGGGCGGACGGCAGATACGCAGTATTTT.

With respect to this clone: Other DNA sequences of this sample code for an identical CDR3. The chain carries TRBV5-8 and TRBJ2-3; no definite D call. Trimming pared 4 bases from V and 0 bases from J, leaving 6 bases between. The germline gives CDR1 SGHTS, CDR2 YDEGEE. The CDR3 sequence is 13 residues long. This CDR3 is CASSLGSTDTQYF. CDR3 in DNA: TGTGCCAGCAGCCTAGGGAGCACAGATACGCAGTATTTT.

This rearrangement joins TRBV2 to TRBJ2-2; TRBD2 is a possible D gene (5 bases). The germline gives CDR1 SNHLY, CDR2 FYNNEI. This CDR3 is 16 amino acids long. The germline V and J ends were trimmed by 0 bases and 1 base, with 9 bases remaining between them. CDR3 protein: CASSEARAVNTGELFF. CDR3 nucleotide sequence: TGTGCCAGCAGTGAAGCGAGGGCGGTGAACACCGGGGAGCTGTTTTTT. Using reference TRBV2 and TRBJ2-2 for the parts outside the CDR3, the full variable domain is EPEVTQTPSHQVTQMGQEVILRCVPISNHLYFYWYRQILGQKVEFLVSFYNNEISEKSEIFDDQFSVERPDGSNFTLKIRSTKLEDSAMYFCASSEARAVNTGELFFGEGSRLTVL.

The V gene is TRBV27, the J gene TRBJ2-5; D is unclear. This CDR3 comprises 14 residues. Germline V gene data show CDR1 as MNHEY and CDR2 as SMNVEV (reference sequence). Trimming cost V 6 bases and J 1 base, with 12 bases left between them. DNA for the CDR3: TGTGCCAGCAGAATCTCCCCGACCCAAGAGACCCAGTACTTC. Its translation: CASRISPTQETQYF.

The chain combines TRBV6-5 with TRBJ2-1, with D unresolved. Germline V gene lookup returns CDR1 MNHEY and CDR2 SVGAGI. The CDR3 is 11 residues long. V lost 2 bases, J lost 14 bases, and 10 bases lay in between. The CDR3 DNA reads as TGTGCCAGCAGTTACCTGAACTATAAGTTCTTC. Encoded protein: CASSYLNYKFF.

The chain employs TRBV5-6 and TRBJ2-1, with 11 bases that match TRBD1. CDR3 length: 18 amino acids. V lost 0 bases, J lost 2 bases, and 7 bases stayed unmatched. Germline V gives CDR1 SGHDT, CDR2 YYEEEE. CDR3 amino acids: CASSLGNMGQGAYNEQFF. CDR3 sequence (DNA): TGTGCCAGCAGCTTGGGGAATATGGGACAGGGGGCCTACAATGAGCAGTTCTTC.

The chain employs TRBV19 and TRBJ1-5; 7 positions match TRBD1. The trim removed 1 base at V and 4 bases at J, leaving 16 bases unmatched. The CDR3 consists of 19 residues. Germline V lookup: CDR1 LNHDA, CDR2 SQIVND (reference sequence). CDR3 DNA: TGTGCCAGTAGTATAGCCCTCACCGGGACAGTGGGCCCAAATCAGCCCCAGCATTTT. This gives the protein CASSIALTGTVGPNQPQHF.

The chain couples TRBV5-4 to TRBJ2-7; maybe TRBD1 (7 bases). The CDR3 sequence is 14 residues long. Germline V lookup: CDR1 SGHNT, CDR2 YYREEE (reference sequence). V lost 4 bases and J lost 7, with 18 bases in between. Written as DNA, the CDR3 is TGTGCCAGCAGCCAGACAGGGACCAGCGGGGAGCAGTACTTC. This encodes CASSQTGTSGEQYF.

This clone was seen just once. This chain connects TRBV2 to TRBJ1-1, with D possibly matching TRBD1 (6 bases). The CDR3 is 14 amino acids. Trimming took 2 bases from V and 7 from J, leaving 14 bases between them. Germline CDR1 and CDR2: SNHLY and FYNNEI. CDR3 bases: TGTGCCAGCAGTGAATCAACTCGGACAGATGAAGCTTTCTTT. It codes for CASSESTRTDEAFF.

V usage is TRBV6-6 and J usage is TRBJ2-7, with D perhaps TRBD2 (6 bases). The germline V gene encodes CDR1 MNHNY and CDR2 SVGAGI (reference sequence). This CDR3 comprises 16 residues. Trimming stripped 6 bases from V and 3 bases from J, with 21 bases between. This chain's CDR3 is CASSPTPGLLIYEQYF. The CDR3 DNA reads TGTGCCAGCAGCCCTACTCCGGGACTGCTGATCTACGAGCAGTACTTC.

This clone was seen a single time. This sequence joins TRBV19 and TRBJ2-2; D is undetermined. The V end lost 8 bases, the J end lost 6 bases, and 16 bases lay between the germline ends. Germline assignment: CDR1 LNHDA and CDR2 SQIVND (reference sequence). The CDR3 extends over 14 amino acids. CDR3 nucleotide sequence: TGTGCCAGTGTTGGGGTCGTGGGGTCCGGGGAGCTGTTTTTT. Residues: CASVGVVGSGELFF. Together with reference TRBV19 and TRBJ2-2, the CDR3 gives the full variable domain: DGGITQSPKYLFRKEGQNVTLSCEQNLNHDAMYWYRQDPGQGLRLIYYSQIVNDFQKGDIAEGYSVSREKKESFPLTVTSAQKNPTAFYLCASVGVVGSGELFFGEGSRLTVL.

The chain links TRBV6-5 to TRBJ1-4; 7 nucleotides line up with TRBD1. The germline V gene encodes CDR1 MNHEY and CDR2 SVGAGI. Trimming took 6 bases from V and 5 from J; bases not matched to a gene: 6. The CDR3 spans 14 residues. The chain's CDR3 is CASSSGGLNEKLFF. For the CDR3, the DNA is TGTGCCAGCAGCTCAGGGGGTCTGAATGAAAAACTGTTTTTT.

This chain joins TRBV7-2 and TRBJ2-1, with 12 positions matching TRBD2. J was trimmed by 0 bases and V by 3 bases; bases with no gene match: 6. Germline CDR1 is SGHTA and CDR2 is FQGNSA. CDR3 size: 18 residues. The CDR3 DNA follows: TGTGCCAGCAGCTTTGGGCTAGCGGGAGGGAGCTCCTACAATGAGCAGTTCTTC. This codes for CASSFGLAGGSSYNEQFF.

This clone is a singleton in its sample. The sample contains more than one DNA sequence encoding this CDR3. The J gene is TRBJ1-2, the V gene TRBV5-1; no clear D. CDR1 and CDR2 from the germline V gene are SGHRS and YFSETQ. V was pared by 5 bases and J by 0 bases, with 8 bases between. The CDR3 length is 13 residues. Written as DNA, the CDR3 is TGCGCCAGCAGGGAGGGAGCTAACTATGGCTACACCTTC. Amino acids: CASREGANYGYTF.

CDR3 amino acids: CASSLRSGTQPQHF. The DNA for the CDR3 is TGTGCCAGCAGTTTAAGGTCAGGGACTCAGCCCCAGCATTTT. The rearrangement links TRBV27 to TRBJ1-5, with a possible D match to TRBD1 (5 bases). Germline CDR1 and CDR2: MNHEY and SMNVEV (reference sequence). The V end lost 2 bases, the J end lost 6 bases, and 11 bases lay between the germline ends. The CDR3 spans 14 residues.